The 19 T cell receptor beta chains below come from one sample, sequenced in a study of OX40 agonist ivuxolimab in advanced cancers. Assay: immunoSEQ multiplex PCR; the TCRdb copy retains only in-frame clones and omits some. The data contain 74,000 or so clones, approximately 94% of them singletons. Here the sequenced sample was CD4+ or CD8+ T cells sorted from blood, taken in a trial of the OX40 agonist ivuxolimab. These receptors all stem from an adult with an advanced solid tumor such as melanoma, head and neck, liver or kidney cancer.

The chain recombines TRBV27 with TRBJ1-5; 9 nucleotides match TRBD1. CDR1 is MNHEY and CDR2 is SMNVEV in the germline V gene (reference sequence). The V and J ends lost 6 bases and 0 bases, in that order; junction bases with no gene match: 9. The CDR3 loop spans 17 amino acids. The chain's CDR3 is CASRSGQGPYSNQPQHF. CDR3 in DNA: TGTGCCAGCAGGTCGGGACAGGGACCCTATAGCAATCAGCCCCAGCATTTT.

This rearrangement joins TRBV4-3 to TRBJ2-7, with D tentatively TRBD1 (6 bases). Germline loops: CDR1 LGHNA, CDR2 YSLEER. This CDR3 has 15 residues. Between the trimmed V and J ends, which lost 0 bases and 2 bases, there was a span of 11 bases. Here the CDR3 reads CASSQEAQGPYEQYF. DNA of the CDR3: TGCGCCAGCAGCCAAGAAGCACAGGGTCCCTACGAGCAGTACTTC.

V and J are TRBV27 and TRBJ2-1, with TRBD1 identical over 7 bases. With 2 bases clipped from V and 5 bases from J, the junction kept 3 bases outside the gene matches. The CDR3 length is 14 residues. Per germline, CDR1 MNHEY and CDR2 SMNVEV (reference sequence). The DNA for the CDR3 is TGTGCCAGCAGTTTAAGGGACAGTGACAATGAGCAGTTCTTC. This translates into CASSLRDSDNEQFF.

The V gene is TRBV12-5, the J gene TRBJ1-1; 7 bases agree with TRBD1. Germline V gene lookup returns CDR1 LGHNT and CDR2 FRNRAP. The CDR3 totals 17 residues. With V trimmed by 6 bases and J by 1 base, 14 bases remained unmatched. DNA for the CDR3: TGTGCTAGTGGCCGTCTTGTGAGGGGGCCTTCGAACACTGAAGCTTTCTTT. Its protein is CASGRLVRGPSNTEAFF.

This rearrangement joins TRBV7-2 to TRBJ2-7; TRBD1 matches 12 bases. Trimming at V came to 1 base and at J to 5 bases, leaving 6 bases not matched to a gene. The CDR3 is 16 residues long. Germline V CDR1 and CDR2: SGHTA, FQGNSA. The CDR3 DNA sequence: TGTGCCAGCAGCTTAGTGGTCGGGACAGGGGGCCACGAGCAGTACTTC. Its protein product is CASSLVVGTGGHEQYF.

The chain couples TRBV27 to TRBJ1-3; D unclear. Germline-derived CDR1 and CDR2 are MNHEY and SMNVEV (reference sequence). Trimming removed 6 bases at V and 0 bases at J, with 12 bases between. The CDR3 totals 15 residues. CDR3 loop: CASSPFPHSGNTIYF. The CDR3 DNA reads as TGTGCCAGCAGCCCCTTTCCTCACTCTGGAAACACCATATATTTT.

This clone was counted once. The chain employs TRBV29-1 and TRBJ2-7; possibly TRBD1 for D (6 bases). The CDR3 contains 15 residues. V was pared by 2 bases and J by 2 bases, with 16 bases between. Germline V gene sequence: CDR1 SQVTM, CDR2 ANQGSEA. CDR3 protein: CSVELSGQGPYEQYF. The CDR3 nucleotides read TGCAGCGTTGAATTGTCTGGGCAGGGGCCCTACGAGCAGTACTTC.

The V gene is TRBV5-4, the J gene TRBJ2-2, with D possibly called TRBD1 or TRBD2 (5 bases each). The CDR3 covers 15 residues. V dropped 3 bases and J dropped 0 bases, with 9 bases sitting between them. Germline V gives CDR1 SGHNT, CDR2 YYREEE (reference sequence). Here the CDR3 reads CASSWDETNTGELFF. DNA for the CDR3: TGTGCCAGCAGCTGGGACGAGACGAACACCGGGGAGCTGTTTTTT.

The chain recombines TRBV11-1 with TRBJ2-7; perhaps TRBD1 as D (6 bases). The CDR3 runs 15 residues. The germline V and J ends were trimmed by 5 bases and 1 base, with 15 bases remaining between them. CDR1 and CDR2 from the germline V gene are SGHAT and FQDESV (reference sequence). DNA of the CDR3: TGTGCCAGCAGCCCAGACAGGTGGCTATCCTACGAGCAGTACTTC. Protein: CASSPDRWLSYEQYF.

The genes are TRBV18 and TRBJ2-5; unclear D gene. This CDR3 is built from 14 residues. Trimming pared 3 bases from V and 2 bases from J, leaving 10 bases between. Germline lookup yields CDR1 KGHSH and CDR2 LQKENI. In DNA form, the CDR3 reads TGTGCCAGCTCACCTAAGGGCCGTCAAGAGACCCAGTACTTC. Protein sequence: CASSPKGRQETQYF.

This sequence joins TRBV19 and TRBJ2-5, with D unresolved. Germline V gene sequence: CDR1 LNHDA, CDR2 SQIVND (reference sequence). The CDR3 spans 13 residues. V was trimmed by 3 bases and J by 5 bases, leaving 10 bases between them. As DNA, the CDR3 is TGTGCCAGTAGTATTGGGCTACTGGAGACCCAGTACTTC. This encodes CASSIGLLETQYF.

This clone was recorded only once. V usage is TRBV19 and J usage is TRBJ2-3; D may be TRBD1 or TRBD2 (6 bases each). CDR1 and CDR2 from the germline V gene are LNHDA and SQIVND (reference sequence). V lost 6 bases and J 1 base, leaving 20 bases between the germline ends. The CDR3 is 17 residues long. CDR3 residues: CASRAKRGADGTDTQYF. For the CDR3, the DNA is TGTGCCAGTAGGGCGAAAAGGGGGGCAGACGGCACAGATACGCAGTATTTT.

The chain links TRBV27 to TRBJ2-3; D is perhaps TRBD1 or TRBD2 (6 bases each). Trimming took 7 bases from V and 4 from J, leaving 18 bases between them. There are 15 residues in the CDR3. Germline lookup yields CDR1 MNHEY and CDR2 SMNVEV (reference sequence). Written as DNA, the CDR3 is TGTGCCAGCACCCCAAGTGGGGGGCCCGCAGATACGCAGTATTTT. Amino acids: CASTPSGGPADTQYF.

The chain joins TRBV5-1 to TRBJ2-7; 7 bases agree with TRBD1. Germline lookup yields CDR1 SGHRS and CDR2 YFSETQ. This CDR3 is built from 14 residues. The J segment lost 5 bases and the V segment lost 0 bases, leaving 5 bases of the junction unmatched. The CDR3 bases are TGCGCCAGCAGCTTGGTGGCGCAGGGGGACGAGCAGTACTTC. It is translated as CASSLVAQGDEQYF.

J is TRBJ2-5 and V is TRBV7-2, with D perhaps matching TRBD1 or TRBD2 (5 bases each). The CDR3 is 15 residues long. Germline CDR1 and CDR2: SGHTA and FQGNSA. Deletions cut 2 bases from V and 4 bases from J, with 14 bases between. CDR3 sequence reads: CASSLWGSAAETQYF. The CDR3 DNA reads TGTGCCAGCAGCTTATGGGGGAGTGCGGCAGAGACCCAGTACTTC.

This sequence joins TRBV28 and TRBJ1-1; D is possibly TRBD1 (5 bases). Trimming left V 8 bases short and J 4 bases short, with 17 bases between. The CDR3 loop spans 14 amino acids. Germline V CDR1 and CDR2: MDHEN, SYDVKM. The CDR3 sequence is CASWEGFGVTEAFF. The CDR3 bases are TGTGCCAGCTGGGAGGGGTTTGGGGTCACTGAAGCTTTCTTT.

The sample holds a few counts of this clone. The chain links TRBV9 to TRBJ1-3; D is undetermined. This CDR3 spans 15 amino acids. Germline V gene lookup returns CDR1 SGDLS and CDR2 YYNGEE. V was shortened by 0 bases and J by 0 bases, with 7 bases between the two germline ends. The CDR3 protein is CASSVGTSSGNTIYF. The CDR3 nucleotides are TGTGCCAGCAGCGTAGGGACTAGCTCTGGAAACACCATATATTTT.

V gene TRBV28 combines with J gene TRBJ1-2; 7 nucleotides line up with TRBD1. The CDR3 is 12 amino acids. The V gene end was trimmed by 11 bases and the J gene end by 0 bases; junction bases not matched to a gene: 3. Germline lookup yields CDR1 MDHEN and CDR2 SYDVKM. The CDR3: CAAGQTNYGYTF. The DNA of the CDR3 is TGTGCCGCGGGACAGACTAACTATGGCTACACCTTC.

The rearrangement joins TRBV6-5 to TRBJ2-7, with D perhaps being TRBD1 or TRBD2 (6 bases each). Germline loops: CDR1 MNHEY, CDR2 SVGAGI. V was trimmed by 3 bases and J by 4 bases, leaving 13 bases between them. The CDR3 runs to 14 residues. The CDR3 DNA reads as TGTGCCAGCAGTTATGAGGGGGGTATGTACGAGCAGTACTTC. It codes for CASSYEGGMYEQYF.